The rows below give T cell receptor beta chains drawn from one sample of a study of shared clonotypes between healthy human individuals. Generated by immunoSEQ multiplex PCR, the TCRdb table keeps only in-frame clones and is missing some. The sample includes about 980,000 clones, 60% to 85% of them seen just once. Sequencing was performed on memory CD4+ T cells sorted from blood. The origin of the receptors is a man between 18 and 29 years old in good health. The CDR3 runs from the conserved cysteine through the conserved F or W. The order of the fields is CDR3 length, J gene, V gene, clone size, D gene, CDR3 protein, CDR3 DNA. D genes are given only for firm matches. Size is omitted from some rows. Given values are once, few, many or a class for expanded clones.

>15|TRBJ2-7|TRBV28|.|.
CASSLRSGLAYEQYF
TGTGCCAGCAGTTTACGTAGCGGCCTAGCCTACGAGCAGTACTTC
>13|TRBJ1-1|TRBV6-1|.|.
CASSEKFALQILF
TGTGCCAGCAGTGAAAAATTTGCGCTGCAGATTCTTTTT
>16|TRBJ2-7|TRBV6-5|few|TRBD2
CASSYSSAGGAYEQYF
TGTGCCAGCAGTTACTCCTCAGCGGGAGGGGCCTACGAGCAGTACTTC
>14|TRBJ1-4|TRBV18|.|TRBD1
CASSPNRGSEKLFF
TGTGCCAGCTCACCAAACAGGGGGAGTGAAAAACTGTTTTTT
>15|TRBJ1-2|TRBV15|once|.
CATSRGTVSNYGYTF
TGTGCCACCAGCAGAGGGACGGTTTCTAACTATGGCTACACCTTC
>15|TRBJ1-6|TRBV5-1|.|TRBD1
CASSEQGASNSPLHF
TGCGCCAGCAGCGAACAGGGGGCGAGTAATTCACCCCTCCACTTT
>11|TRBJ2-7|TRBV29-1|many|.
CSVVRGGEQYF
TGCAGCGTCGTCCGCGGTGGCGAGCAGTACTTC
>16|TRBJ2-3|TRBV7-2|.|TRBD2
CASSLGAAGYTDTQYF
TGTGCCAGCAGTTTAGGGGCAGCGGGATACACAGATACGCAGTATTTT
>15|TRBJ2-7|TRBV5-1|.|TRBD1
CASSLGQDNFYEQYF
TGCGCCAGCAGCCTAGGACAGGATAACTTCTACGAGCAGTACTTC
>14|TRBJ1-6|TRBV30|once|.
CAWRGREYNSPLHF
TGTGCCTGGAGAGGGCGGGAATATAATTCACCCCTCCACTTT
>16|TRBJ2-1|TRBV5-1|.|TRBD2
CASRATLAGEINEQFF
TGCGCCAGCAGGGCGACCCTAGCGGGAGAGATTAATGAGCAGTTCTTC
>15|TRBJ2-7|TRBV9|.|TRBD2
CASSARTSGREEQYF
TGTGCCAGCAGCGCTCGGACTAGCGGGAGAGAAGAGCAGTACTTC
>16|TRBJ1-2|TRBV27|.|.
CASSFTASGAPYGYTF
TGTGCCAGCAGTTTTACCGCTTCAGGGGCGCCCTATGGCTACACCTTC
>17|TRBJ1-5|TRBV19|.|.
CASSIWVGGSLNQPQHF
TGTGCCAGTAGTATTTGGGTTGGGGGAAGTCTGAATCAGCCCCAGCATTTT
>14|TRBJ2-1|TRBV10-1|.|.
CASSESGTENEQFF
TGCGCCAGCAGTGAGTCCGGGACTGAGAATGAGCAGTTCTTC
>14|TRBJ1-1|TRBV19|.|.
CASRHQGAVTEAFF
TGTGCCAGTAGGCACCAAGGGGCTGTCACTGAAGCTTTCTTT
>13|TRBJ1-2|TRBV7-2|.|.
CASSLGREGGYTF
TGTGCCAGCAGCCTGGGACGGGAAGGTGGCTACACCTTC
>15|TRBJ2-7|TRBV6-5|.|TRBD2
CASRRSGRAGNEQYF
TGTGCCAGCAGACGTAGCGGGAGGGCGGGTAACGAGCAGTACTTC
>18|TRBJ2-1|TRBV5-1|once|TRBD2
CASSLASGGLSSYNEQFF
TGCGCCAGCAGCTTGGCTAGCGGGGGCCTGAGCTCCTACAATGAGCAGTTCTTC
>16|TRBJ1-6|TRBV11-2|.|.
CASSLDSFSYNSPLHF
TGTGCCAGCAGCTTAGACTCCTTCTCCTATAATTCACCCCTCCACTTT
>16|TRBJ2-6|TRBV18|.|.
CASSWTEYSGANVLTF
TGTGCCAGCTCATGGACAGAATACTCTGGGGCCAACGTCCTGACTTTC
>20|TRBJ2-2|TRBV19|few|.
CASSIDLLFSGQPETGELFF
TGTGCCAGTAGTATAGATCTATTGTTTTCCGGACAGCCAGAAACCGGGGAGCTGTTTTTT
>15|TRBJ1-6|TRBV11-2|.|TRBD1
CASSSTGAGSSPLHF
TGTGCCAGCAGCTCGACAGGGGCTGGGAGCTCACCCCTCCACTTT
>14|TRBJ1-3|TRBV5-6|.|.
CASSRRDTGNTIYF
TGTGCCAGCAGCCGCCGGGACACTGGAAACACCATATATTTT
>13|TRBJ2-3|TRBV6-1|.|TRBD1
CASTRQGSDTQYF
TGTGCCAGCACCCGACAGGGATCAGATACGCAGTATTTT
>12|TRBJ2-1|TRBV7-2|.|.
CASSSLWGEQFF
TGTGCCAGCAGCTCCCTATGGGGTGAGCAGTTCTTC
>15|TRBJ1-6|TRBV6-5|.|TRBD1
CASSSGQGNNSPLHF
TGTGCCAGCAGTTCGGGACAGGGGAATAATTCACCCCTCCACTTT
>16|TRBJ1-1|TRBV5-1|.|.
CASSPRLRMGVNEAFF
TGCGCCAGCAGCCCCCGGTTGAGGATGGGAGTGAATGAAGCTTTCTTT
>12|TRBJ1-2|TRBV28|.|TRBD1
CASSNYRGGYTF
TGTGCCAGCAGTAACTACAGGGGTGGCTACACCTTC